Included here is one T cell receptor beta chain sequence, with context. Measured with immunoSEQ multiplex PCR; TCRdb has only the in-frame clones, and not every one. The sample holds a few million clones, more than 90% seen once. This sample stems from a study of shared clonotypes between healthy human individuals. The germline V gene has CDR1 SGHRS and CDR2 YFSETQ. This CDR3 has 16 residues. V was pared by 4 bases and J by 2 bases, with 16 bases between. The chain is built from TRBV5-1 and TRBJ2-1; maybe TRBD2 (7 bases). The clonotype originates from a man aged 18-30 years in good health. Material for sequencing was naive CD4+ T cells sorted from blood. Regarding subset: CD45RA+ positively selected. The CDR3 protein is CASSQRGGTTYNEQFF. The CDR3 DNA follows: TGCGCCAGCAGCCAAAGGGGGGGTACGACCTACAATGAGCAGTTCTTC.